A single sample is the source of the 24 T cell receptor beta chains below, sequenced in a study of blood T cells in healthy people across ages. Sample-barcoded 5' priming and a J-beta primer mix drove a second PCR of 7 to 11 cycles. TCRdb independently ran MiXCR on the 5' RACE reads; one entry per CDR3 protein. The table includes around 1,000,000 distinct CDR3 sequences, 20% to 25% detected once. These records were also assigned to another study, of T cells of mothers and their children.

The sequenced sample was blood. Receptors originate from a girl aged 2-10 years in good health.

This clonotype was observed a few times. The genes are TRBV12-3 or TRBV12-4 and TRBJ2-5, with D perhaps TRBD2 (7 bases). The J call may be faulty, since TRBJ2-1 better matches the DNA end. The CDR3 loop spans 13 amino acids. CDR3 amino acids: CASRGGHQGRQFF. CDR3 bases: TGTGCCAGCAGGGGGGGGCATCAGGGGCGGCAGTTCTTC.

This clonotype was found many times. The V gene is TRBV7-3, the J gene TRBJ1-2; possibly TRBD1 for D (5 bases). This CDR3 has 11 residues. The germline V gene encodes CDR1 SGHTA and CDR2 FQGTGA. Trimming cost V 5 bases and J 6 bases, with 7 bases left between them. CDR3 DNA sequence: TGTGCCAGCAGCCCAGGGAATGGCTACACCTTC. Translating it yields CASSPGNGYTF.

This chain connects TRBV10-3 to TRBJ2-5, with unresolved D. This CDR3 comprises 13 residues. Germline V gene lookup returns CDR1 ENHRY and CDR2 SYGVKD. The V gene lost 7 bases and the J gene lost 3 bases, with 12 bases spanning the gap. The CDR3 spells CAINDRLKETQYF. In nucleotides, the CDR3 is TGTGCCATCAATGACCGCCTTAAAGAGACCCAGTACTTC.

The table lists this clonotype with a few counts. The chain's CDR3 is CASSSARGSGQFF. The CDR3, as DNA: TGTGCCAGCAGCTCGGCCAGGGGGAGTGGGCAGTTCTTC. The chain links TRBV9 to TRBJ2-1; 7 nucleotides agree with TRBD1. The CDR3 totals 13 residues. Germline V gene data show CDR1 as SGDLS and CDR2 as YYNGEE. The trim removed 4 bases at V and 12 bases at J, leaving 10 bases unmatched.

A note on this clonotype: Sequence at one end of the junction differs from germline and may be a read error. The rearrangement uses TRBV7-6 and TRBJ2-7; D possibly corresponds to TRBD2 (5 bases). Germline V gene lookup returns CDR1 SGHVS and CDR2 FNYEAQ. The CDR3 is made up of 15 amino acids. CDR3 DNA: TGTGCCGGCAGCTTAGCGCCCAGTAACCCCTACGAGCAGTACTTC. The encoded protein is CAGSLAPSNPYEQYF.

This sequence joins TRBV28 and TRBJ2-7; D may be TRBD2 (5 bases). The V end lost 4 bases, the J end lost 7 bases, and 11 bases lay between the germline ends. Germline CDR1 is MDHEN and CDR2 is SYDVKM. This CDR3 spans 12 amino acids. CDR3 nucleotides: TGTGCCAGCAGTTCGGACTCGCGGGAGCAGTACTTC. This codes for CASSSDSREQYF.

This clonotype has only a few counts. The rearrangement joins TRBV2 to TRBJ1-2; 10 bases are a match to TRBD1. The J segment lost 8 bases and the V segment lost 6 bases, leaving 12 bases of the junction unmatched. Germline-derived CDR1 and CDR2 are SNHLY and FYNNEI. The CDR3 spans 15 residues. The DNA for the CDR3 is TGTGCCAGCAGGCAAAGCGGGACAGGGGCTCCAGGCTACACCTTC. Translated, it gives CASRQSGTGAPGYTF. The full variable domain, with the rest looked up from reference TRBV2 and TRBJ1-2, is EPEVTQTPSHQVTQMGQEVILRCVPISNHLYFYWYRQILGQKVEFLVSFYNNEISEKSEIFDDQFSVERPDGSNFTLKIRSTKLEDSAMYFCASRQSGTGAPGYTFGSGTRLTVV.

The V gene is TRBV20-1, the J gene TRBJ2-7; D not resolved. With 3 bases removed from V and 1 base from J, the gap between germline ends came to 7 bases. This CDR3 is 12 amino acids long. Germline values: CDR1 DFQATT, CDR2 SNEGSKA (reference sequence). Here the CDR3 DNA reads TGCAGTGCTAGTCCTAGGTCCTACGAGCAGTACTTC. It yields the protein CSASPRSYEQYF.

The chain employs TRBV29-1 and TRBJ1-2; no definite D call. The CDR3 loop spans 11 amino acids. Trimming took 2 bases from V and 5 from J, leaving 6 bases between them. Germline values: CDR1 SQVTM, CDR2 ANQGSEA. The CDR3 here is CSVEKDYGYTF. Here the CDR3 DNA reads TGCAGCGTTGAAAAGGATTATGGCTACACCTTC.

This rearrangement joins TRBV21-1 to TRBJ1-2; the listed D gene, TRBD1, was not tested against the DNA. TRBV21-1 represents a pseudogene. This CDR3 comprises 14 residues. The CDR3 region has the DNA TGTGCCAGCAGCAAATCAGAAGGGGTGAGGAGCTACACCTTC. Translated: CASSKSEGVRSYTF.

This clonotype was observed a few times. The CDR3 loop is CASSIDTYYTEAFF. CDR3 nucleotides: TGTGCCAGTAGTATCGACACCTACTACACTGAAGCTTTCTTT. V gene TRBV19 combines with J gene TRBJ1-1, with D uncertain. The CDR3 contains 14 residues. The V end was cut by 3 bases, the J end by 3 bases, with 11 bases between. CDR1 is LNHDA and CDR2 is SQIVND in the germline V gene (reference sequence).

CDR3 protein: CASSPVKGSKQPQHF. CDR3 bases: TGTGCCAGCAGCCCCGTTAAAGGGTCTAAGCAGCCCCAGCATTTT. The gene calls are TRBV6-5 and TRBJ1-5; D not certain. The ends were cut back, 6 bases at V and 7 bases at J, with 19 bases in the middle. Germline CDR1 reads MNHEY; CDR2 reads SVGAGI. CDR3 size: 15 residues.

The CDR3: CASSLRLQGSRGGQYF. CDR3 coding DNA: TGTGCCAGCAGCCTAAGACTACAGGGCTCGCGGGGGGGGCAGTACTTC. The chain recombines TRBV3-1 with TRBJ2-4, with 9 bases identical to TRBD2. The V and J ends lost 4 bases and 13 bases, in that order; junction bases with no gene match: 17. The V gene's germline CDR1 is LGHDT and CDR2 YNNKEL (reference sequence). CDR3 length: 16 residues.

The chain joins TRBV7-2 to TRBJ2-4, with 8 positions matching TRBD1. The junction had 18 bases not matched to a gene; V was cut back by 1 base and J by 7 bases. The CDR3 is 19 residues long. Germline V gene sequence: CDR1 SGHTA, CDR2 FQGNSA. CDR3 residues: CASSLVPGGGKSRANIQYF. The CDR3 nucleotides are TGTGCCAGCAGCTTAGTTCCAGGGGGCGGGAAGAGCCGTGCGAACATTCAGTACTTC.

The J gene is TRBJ2-3, the V gene TRBV7-2; D gene uncertain. The CDR3 is made up of 11 amino acids. CDR1 SGHTA and CDR2 FQGNSA come from the germline V gene. Trimming cost V 4 bases and J 9 bases, with 8 bases left between them. The DNA of the CDR3 is TGTGCCAGCAGCTACTGGCCCACGCAGTATTTT. This sequence encodes CASSYWPTQYF. Filled out from reference TRBV7-2 and TRBJ2-3, the complete variable domain reads GAGVSQSPSNKVTEKGKDVELRCDPISGHTALYWYRQSLGQGLEFLIYFQGNSAPDKSGLPSDRFSAERTGGSVSTLTIQRTQQEDSAVYLCASSYWPTQYFGPGTRLTVL.

This sequence joins TRBV2 and TRBJ2-7; D is possibly TRBD1 (6 bases). Trimming took off 10 bases at V and 4 bases at J, with 20 bases between the two ends. In germline, CDR1 is SNHLY, CDR2 FYNNEI. CDR3 size: 14 residues. The CDR3 is CAISIGTHTYEQYF. CDR3 coding DNA: TGTGCCATCTCAATCGGGACACATACTTACGAGCAGTACTTC. The full variable domain, completed using reference TRBV2 and TRBJ2-7, is EPEVTQTPSHQVTQMGQEVILRCVPISNHLYFYWYRQILGQKVEFLVSFYNNEISEKSEIFDDQFSVERPDGSNFTLKIRSTKLEDSAMYFCAISIGTHTYEQYFGPGTRLTVT.

This clonotype was counted a few times. The chain couples TRBV20-1 to TRBJ2-1; maybe TRBD1 (5 bases). The DNA end is more similar to TRBJ2-5, so the J call may be wrong. Germline V gene sequence: CDR1 DFQATT, CDR2 SNEGSKA (reference sequence). This CDR3 region has 12 residues. The CDR3 spells CSFRVGQETQYF. As DNA, the CDR3 is TGCAGTTTCAGGGTTGGGCAAGAGACCCAGTACTTC.

This clonotype was seen only a few times. This sequence joins TRBV12-3 or TRBV12-4 and TRBJ2-5; the match to TRBD2 covers 7 bases. With 6 bases clipped from V and 9 bases from J, the junction kept 28 bases outside the gene matches. The CDR3 covers 19 residues. The CDR3: CASSQSSGVSPKRSWAQYF. CDR3 coding DNA: TGTGCCAGCAGCCAATCTAGCGGAGTAAGCCCCAAACGATCCTGGGCCCAGTACTTC.

The rearrangement joins TRBV7-9 to TRBJ2-5; 7 nucleotides line up with TRBD1. Per the germline V gene, CDR1 is SEHNR and CDR2 is FQNEAQ (reference sequence). V was pared by 4 bases and J by 0 bases, with 14 bases of the junction left unmatched. CDR3 size: 18 residues. For the CDR3, the DNA is TGTGCCAGCAGCTCCCGGGACAGACATCCCTATAACCAAGAGACCCAGTACTTC. This encodes CASSSRDRHPYNQETQYF.

This clonotype occurred a few times. This sequence joins TRBV7-2 and TRBJ1-5; D is unresolved. V lost 5 bases, J lost 9 bases, and 14 bases lay in between. The CDR3 is made up of 13 amino acids. Germline V CDR1 and CDR2: SGHTA, FQGNSA. The DNA of the CDR3 is TGTGCCAGCAGCCGCACCCCTGGCCCGCCCCAGCATTTT. It codes for CASSRTPGPPQHF.

This clonotype was observed a few times. The chain employs TRBV10-3 and TRBJ2-5; D gene unclear. V lost 1 base to trimming and J lost 5 bases, with 5 bases between them. In germline, CDR1 is ENHRY, CDR2 SYGVKD. The CDR3 runs to 12 residues. CDR3 loop: CAISELLETQYF. The CDR3 DNA follows: TGTGCCATCAGTGAGTTGTTGGAGACCCAGTACTTC.

The rearrangement uses TRBV4-2 and TRBJ1-1, with D unclear. Trimming took off 0 bases at V and 1 base at J, with 6 bases between the two ends. The CDR3 runs 14 residues. Germline V lookup: CDR1 LGHNA, CDR2 YNFKEQ. The CDR3 is CASSQDAGNTEAFF. The CDR3 nucleotides are TGTGCCAGCAGCCAAGATGCAGGGAACACTGAAGCTTTCTTT.

This clonotype was observed a few times. V gene TRBV11-2 combines with J gene TRBJ2-5; TRBD2 might be the D (5 bases). The better agreement between TRBJ2-1 and the DNA end casts doubt on the J call. Germline CDR1 is SGHAT and CDR2 is FQNNGV. The CDR3 has 15 residues. CDR3 in amino acids: CASSLEGGSGNEQFF. DNA for the CDR3: TGTGCCAGCAGCTTAGAAGGCGGGTCCGGGAATGAGCAGTTCTTC.

This clonotype has only a few counts. V is TRBV6-1 and J is TRBJ1-1; no clear D. The CDR3 contains 14 residues. The V gene's germline CDR1 is MNHNS and CDR2 SASEGT. Trimming stripped 3 bases from V and 3 bases from J, with 11 bases between. The DNA of the CDR3 is TGTGCCAGCAGTGAGAGGTGGCCCGACACTGAAGCTTTCTTT. As protein: CASSERWPDTEAFF.